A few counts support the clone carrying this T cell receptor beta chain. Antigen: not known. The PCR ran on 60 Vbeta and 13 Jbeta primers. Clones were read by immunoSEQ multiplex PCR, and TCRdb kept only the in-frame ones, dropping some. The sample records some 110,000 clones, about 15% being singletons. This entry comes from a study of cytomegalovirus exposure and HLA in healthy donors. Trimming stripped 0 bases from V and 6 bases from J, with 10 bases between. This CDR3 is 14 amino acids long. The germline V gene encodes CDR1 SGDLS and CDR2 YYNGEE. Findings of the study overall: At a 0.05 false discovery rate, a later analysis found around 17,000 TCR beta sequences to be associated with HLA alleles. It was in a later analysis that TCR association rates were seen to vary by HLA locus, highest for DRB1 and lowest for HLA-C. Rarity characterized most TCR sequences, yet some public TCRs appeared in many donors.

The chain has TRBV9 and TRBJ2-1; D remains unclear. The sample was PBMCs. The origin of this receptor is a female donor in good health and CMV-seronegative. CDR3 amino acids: CASSVVSGRNEQFF. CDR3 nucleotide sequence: TGTGCCAGCAGCGTAGTTTCTGGGCGCAATGAGCAGTTCTTC.